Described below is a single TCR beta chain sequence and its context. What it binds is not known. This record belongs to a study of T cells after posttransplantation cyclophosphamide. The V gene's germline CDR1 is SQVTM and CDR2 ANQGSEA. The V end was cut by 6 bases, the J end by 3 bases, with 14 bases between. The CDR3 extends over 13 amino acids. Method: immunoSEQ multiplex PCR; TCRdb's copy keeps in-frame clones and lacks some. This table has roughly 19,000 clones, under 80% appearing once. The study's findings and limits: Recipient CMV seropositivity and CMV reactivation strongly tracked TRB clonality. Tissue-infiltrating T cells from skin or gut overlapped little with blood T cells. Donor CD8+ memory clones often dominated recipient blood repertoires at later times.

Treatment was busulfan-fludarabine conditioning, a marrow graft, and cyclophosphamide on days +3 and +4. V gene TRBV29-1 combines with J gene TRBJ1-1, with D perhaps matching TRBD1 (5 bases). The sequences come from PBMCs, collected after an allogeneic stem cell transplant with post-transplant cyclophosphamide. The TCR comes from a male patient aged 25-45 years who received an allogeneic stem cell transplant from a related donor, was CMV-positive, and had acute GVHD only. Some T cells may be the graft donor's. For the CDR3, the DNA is TGCAGCGTCAAGAGGTCGGGGGACACTGAAGCTTTCTTT. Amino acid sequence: CSVKRSGDTEAFF.